The 30 T cell receptor beta chains given below trace back to one sample, sequenced in a study of control samples from healthy donors and cancer patients. TCRdb's copy holds only in-frame clones and misses some; the assay was immunoSEQ multiplex PCR. Among about 120,000 clones listed, just under 90% were seen once. Sequenced sample: blood. These receptors came from a man aged 25-45 years in good health.

The chain is built from TRBV19 and TRBJ1-6; 11 bases align to TRBD1. Germline CDR1 is LNHDA and CDR2 is SQIVND (reference sequence). This CDR3 contains 16 residues. The V segment lost 4 bases and the J segment 8 bases; nucleotides outside the gene matches: 7. CDR3 loop: CASSTSGTGGHSPLHF. For the CDR3, the DNA is TGTGCCAGTAGTACCTCGGGGACAGGGGGTCATTCACCCCTCCACTTT. Drawing the rest from reference TRBV19 and TRBJ1-6, the complete variable domain is DGGITQSPKYLFRKEGQNVTLSCEQNLNHDAMYWYRQDPGQGLRLIYYSQIVNDFQKGDIAEGYSVSREKKESFPLTVTSAQKNPTAFYLCASSTSGTGGHSPLHFGNGTRLTVT.

This sequence joins TRBV5-4 and TRBJ1-2, with 7 nucleotides matching TRBD1. Germline CDR1 is SGHNT and CDR2 is YYREEE (reference sequence). CDR3 length: 14 amino acids. V lost 1 base and J lost 4; bases outside the gene matches: 4. CDR3 region: CASSLQGVSYGYTF. As DNA, the CDR3 is TGTGCCAGCAGCTTGCAGGGGGTTAGCTATGGCTACACCTTC.

Comments on this clone: This may come from a read error, since a much larger clone is one base off. The chain recombines TRBV7-8 with TRBJ1-5, with D maybe TRBD1 (6 bases). Trimming took off 1 base at V and 3 bases at J, with 16 bases between the two ends. The CDR3 contains 17 residues. CDR1 SGHVS and CDR2 FQNEAQ come from the germline V gene. The CDR3 loop is CASSLDFEGDTNQPQHF. CDR3 coding DNA: TGTGCCAGCAGCTTAGATTTTGAGGGGGACACCAATCAGCCCCAGCATTTT.

V gene TRBV6-5 combines with J gene TRBJ1-3; D is undetermined. This CDR3 has 13 amino acids. Germline-derived CDR1 and CDR2 are MNHEY and SVGAGI. The V end was cut by 8 bases, the J end by 4 bases, with 12 bases between. In DNA form, the CDR3 reads TGTGCCAGCGCGAACGGGAGGGGAAACACCATATATTTT. Translating it yields CASANGRGNTIYF.

CDR3 loop: CASSTQGGQPQHF. In DNA form, the CDR3 reads TGTGCCAGCAGCACCCAGGGCGGTCAGCCCCAGCATTTT. The chain employs TRBV7-2 and TRBJ1-5; possibly TRBD1 for D (5 bases). V dropped 5 bases and J dropped 6 bases, with 11 bases sitting between them. The CDR3 is made up of 13 amino acids. Germline V gives CDR1 SGHTA, CDR2 FQGNSA.

This clone was counted only a few times. The chain couples TRBV3-1 (or the pseudogene TRBV3-2) to TRBJ2-1; no firm D call. The germline V and J ends were trimmed by 6 bases and 8 bases, with 11 bases remaining between them. Germline V CDR1 and CDR2: LGHDT, YNNKEL (reference sequence). This CDR3 has 12 residues. The CDR3 spells CASSRGAYEQFF. Here the CDR3 DNA reads TGTGCCAGCAGTCGCGGCGCCTATGAGCAGTTCTTC.

This chain joins TRBV27 and TRBJ1-2; D gene ambiguous. This CDR3 has 10 residues. Germline CDR1 reads MNHEY; CDR2 reads SMNVEV (reference sequence). V shed 8 bases and J shed 6 bases, with 7 bases lying between them. CDR3 loop: CASLPHGYTF. The CDR3 nucleotides are TGTGCCAGCCTCCCCCATGGCTACACCTTC.

The chain joins TRBV27 to TRBJ2-1, with 9 nucleotides matching TRBD2. CDR1 and CDR2 from the germline V gene are MNHEY and SMNVEV (reference sequence). Losses at the gene ends were 1 base for V and 7 bases for J; bases not matched to a gene: 5. The CDR3 is 15 amino acids. The chain's CDR3 is CASSLWAGGQNEQFF. CDR3 nucleotide sequence: TGTGCCAGCAGTTTATGGGCGGGGGGGCAGAATGAGCAGTTCTTC.

The chain is built from TRBV5-1 and TRBJ1-3, with 7 nucleotides matching TRBD1. This CDR3 is built from 16 residues. Germline assignment: CDR1 SGHRS and CDR2 YFSETQ. J lost 7 bases, V lost 0 bases, and 10 bases had no gene match. The CDR3 reads CASSLAVRGLSNTIYF. CDR3 bases: TGCGCCAGCAGCTTGGCCGTTAGGGGGCTGAGTAACACCATATATTTT.

The chain carries TRBV29-1 and TRBJ1-1; the D is unclear. The CDR3 totals 11 residues. Germline V gene sequence: CDR1 SQVTM, CDR2 ANQGSEA. Here the CDR3 reads CSVAEDLGAFF. DNA for the CDR3: TGCAGTGTGGCAGAGGATCTTGGAGCTTTCTTT.

The chain couples TRBV5-4 to TRBJ1-6; a weak D match, TRBD1 (6 bases). V lost 4 bases to trimming and J lost 6 bases, with 14 bases between them. CDR1 is SGHNT and CDR2 is YYREEE in the germline V gene (reference sequence). CDR3 length equals 15 residues. The CDR3: CASSALSGANSPLHF. The CDR3 bases are TGTGCCAGCAGCGCCCTTTCAGGGGCTAATTCACCCCTCCACTTT.

V is TRBV7-9 and J is TRBJ1-2, with TRBD1 as a possible D gene (5 bases). Germline-derived CDR1 and CDR2 are SEHNR and FQNEAQ (reference sequence). The length of the CDR3 is 15 residues. Trimming removed 1 base at V and 2 bases at J, with 11 bases between. CDR3 in amino acids: CASSLGPQVNYGYTF. The CDR3 DNA reads TGTGCCAGCAGCTTAGGACCACAGGTGAACTATGGCTACACCTTC.

The chain's CDR3 is CASSLGTGDVYNEQFF. CDR3 DNA: TGTGCCAGCAGCTTAGGGACAGGGGACGTTTACAATGAGCAGTTCTTC. The chain uses TRBV7-9 and TRBJ2-1; 9 bases match TRBD1. Per germline, CDR1 SEHNR and CDR2 FQNEAQ (reference sequence). V was clipped by 1 base and J by 4 bases; unmatched bases: 5. This CDR3 region has 16 residues.

The chain is built from TRBV2 and TRBJ1-1; perhaps TRBD1 as D (6 bases). The ends were cut back, 4 bases at V and 4 bases at J, with 10 bases in the middle. The CDR3 loop spans 13 amino acids. The V gene's germline CDR1 is SNHLY and CDR2 FYNNEI. CDR3 bases: TGTGCCAGCAGTGTCGGACAGATCACTGAAGCTTTCTTT. Translation: CASSVGQITEAFF.

This clone was counted a few times. The chain is built from TRBV7-2 and TRBJ2-7; TRBD1 matches at 9 bases. Germline lookup yields CDR1 SGHTA and CDR2 FQGNSA. The CDR3 is 13 amino acids. V trimming: 4 bases; J trimming: 6 bases; junction bases outside the gene matches: 4. This chain's CDR3 is CASSSGTGFEQYF. The CDR3 DNA reads as TGTGCCAGCAGCTCCGGGACAGGGTTCGAGCAGTACTTC.

V and J are TRBV2 and TRBJ1-1, with D uncertain. Deletions cut 4 bases from V and 0 bases from J, with 12 bases between. Germline V lookup: CDR1 SNHLY, CDR2 FYNNEI. The CDR3 totals 15 residues. The CDR3 DNA is TGTGCCAGCAGTGGCCTTGGGCTAATGAACACTGAAGCTTTCTTT. This encodes CASSGLGLMNTEAFF.

This chain uses TRBV11-2 with TRBJ1-1; D unclear. V lost 0 bases and J 4 bases, leaving 6 bases between the germline ends. Looked up from germline, CDR1 is SGHAT and CDR2 is FQNNGV. CDR3 length: 13 amino acids. CDR3 sequence (DNA): TGTGCCAGCAGCTTAGAGGGTGGCACTGAAGCTTTCTTT. Translated: CASSLEGGTEAFF.

The chain combines TRBV14 with TRBJ1-3, with TRBD1 matching 7 bases. The ends lost 4 bases at V and 0 bases at J; junction bases unmatched: 3. The CDR3 contains 15 residues. Germline assignment: CDR1 SGHDN and CDR2 FVKESK. Here the CDR3 reads CASSRGQNSGNTIYF. As DNA, the CDR3 is TGTGCCAGCAGCCGGGGACAGAACTCTGGAAACACCATATATTTT.

The chain recombines TRBV28 with TRBJ2-1; D perhaps matches TRBD2 (7 bases). This CDR3 has 15 amino acids. CDR1 is MDHEN, CDR2 SYDVKM, per germline. Trimming left V 11 bases short and J 4 bases short, with 21 bases between. The CDR3 loop reads CASSPRRGLYNEQFF. Here the CDR3 DNA reads TGTGCCTCCTCGCCAAGGCGGGGGCTATACAATGAGCAGTTCTTC.

In DNA, the CDR3 is TGTGCCAGCAGTTACTCGGGGACAGGGTCCTACGAGCAGTACTTC. Translation gives CASSYSGTGSYEQYF. This chain joins TRBV6-5 and TRBJ2-7; TRBD1 matches 9 bases. The CDR3 is made up of 15 amino acids. With 0 bases clipped from V and 1 base from J, the junction kept 1 base outside the gene matches. Germline loops: CDR1 MNHEY, CDR2 SVGAGI.

V and J are TRBV5-1 and TRBJ1-2; possible D gene TRBD1, 5 bases. V was shortened by 0 bases and J by 2 bases, with 11 bases between the two germline ends. CDR3 length: 15 residues. Germline lookup yields CDR1 SGHRS and CDR2 YFSETQ. The DNA of the CDR3 is TGCGCCAGCAGCTTGGACTTAGGGGAGAACTATGGCTACACCTTC. It specifies CASSLDLGENYGYTF.

The chain carries TRBV7-3 and TRBJ1-5; 9 nucleotides align to TRBD1. After removal of 5 bases from V and 0 bases from J, the junction contained 11 bases not matched to a gene. This CDR3 has 18 residues. The germline gives CDR1 SGHTA, CDR2 FQGTGA. DNA for the CDR3: TGTGCCAGCAGCCGTTCCGGGACAGGGACCTCTAGCAATCAGCCCCAGCATTTT. It specifies CASSRSGTGTSSNQPQHF. Combining the CDR3 with reference TRBV7-3 and TRBJ1-5 gives the whole variable domain GAGVSQTPSNKVTEKGKYVELRCDPISGHTALYWYRQSLGQGPEFLIYFQGTGAADDSGLPNDRFFAVRPEGSVSTLKIQRTERGDSAVYLCASSRSGTGTSSNQPQHFGDGTRLSIL.

The chain uses TRBV10-2 and TRBJ1-1; D remains unclear. This CDR3 spans 13 amino acids. With 4 bases removed from V and 5 bases from J, the gap between germline ends came to 11 bases. Germline V gives CDR1 WSHSY, CDR2 SAAADI. The CDR3 coding sequence is TGCGCCAGCAGTGTCCAGGTAGGGACTGAAGCTTTCTTT. As protein: CASSVQVGTEAFF.

This clone was detected once. V gene TRBV7-2 combines with J gene TRBJ2-3, with TRBD2 matching over 8 bases. J was trimmed by 4 bases and V by 0 bases; bases with no gene match: 9. Per germline, CDR1 SGHTA and CDR2 FQGNSA. This CDR3 has 17 residues. CDR3 loop: CASSLALRGALPDTQYF. CDR3 nucleotides: TGTGCCAGCAGCTTAGCCCTGCGGGGGGCCCTCCCAGATACGCAGTATTTT.

This chain uses TRBV3-1 (or the pseudogene TRBV3-2) with TRBJ2-2, with D possibly called TRBD1 or TRBD2 (5 bases each). The V gene's germline CDR1 is LGHDT and CDR2 YNNKEL (reference sequence). Trimming took off 6 bases at V and 2 bases at J, with 16 bases between the two ends. The CDR3 totals 16 residues. The CDR3 is CASSQSGRPNTGELFF. CDR3 DNA: TGTGCCAGCAGTCAATCGGGGCGGCCAAACACCGGGGAGCTGTTTTTT.

The chain couples TRBV7-2 to TRBJ1-4; 10 bases fit TRBD1. This CDR3 is built from 14 residues. Germline V gene lookup returns CDR1 SGHTA and CDR2 FQGNSA. Unmatched junction bases numbered 2, after V lost 5 bases and J lost 5 bases. DNA of the CDR3: TGTGCCAGCAGCCTGGGACAGGGGAATGAAAAACTGTTTTTT. Its translation: CASSLGQGNEKLFF.

The CDR3 bases are TGTGCCAGTAGTATCGGGGACAGGGACTCTGGGGCCAACGTCCTGACTTTC. Its protein is CASSIGDRDSGANVLTF. This chain uses TRBV19 with TRBJ2-6; the match to TRBD1 covers 9 bases. The CDR3 has 17 amino acids. CDR1 is LNHDA and CDR2 is SQIVND in the germline V gene (reference sequence). The trim removed 3 bases at V and 0 bases at J, leaving 3 bases unmatched.

This chain joins TRBV18 and TRBJ1-1, with D perhaps TRBD1 (5 bases). Germline CDR1 and CDR2: KGHSH and LQKENI. The CDR3 covers 13 residues. The V and J ends lost 5 bases and 1 base respectively, with 8 bases between them. The DNA for the CDR3 is TGTGCCAGCTCAGGGGGTCCGAACACTGAAGCTTTCTTT. It is translated as CASSGGPNTEAFF.

The chain couples TRBV14 to TRBJ2-5; D is unresolved. Trimming pared 2 bases from V and 1 base from J, leaving 5 bases between. CDR1 SGHDN and CDR2 FVKESK come from the germline V gene. The CDR3 sequence is 13 residues long. The CDR3 DNA sequence: TGTGCCAGCAGCCAACTCCCCCAAGAGACCCAGTACTTC. It codes for CASSQLPQETQYF.

The gene calls are TRBV7-9 and TRBJ1-2, with D perhaps matching TRBD1 (5 bases). CDR1 is SEHNR and CDR2 is FQNEAQ in the germline V gene (reference sequence). Between the trimmed V and J ends, which lost 1 base and 5 bases, there was a span of 17 bases. This CDR3 has 16 amino acids. DNA of the CDR3: TGTGCCAGCAGCTTAGGGTGGGACGTACAAACTTATGGCTACACCTTC. This codes for CASSLGWDVQTYGYTF.